The rows below give T cell receptor beta chains drawn from one sample of a study of regulatory T cells in long-lasting Graves disease. TCRdb reanalysed the multiplex PCR reads using MiXCR and keeps one entry per CDR3 protein. The data contain about 470,000 distinct CDR3 sequences, about a fifth of them singletons. The starting material was peripheral blood mononuclear cells (PBMCs), obtained when the disease was refractory, from a patient treated with antithyroid drugs. These receptors came from a female donor with Graves disease. Each CDR3 is given with its conserved first and last residue. D genes are given only for firm matches.

d_call: NA
v_call: TRBV12-3/TRBV12-4
cdr3_aa: CASTVTANTEAFF

d_call: NA
v_call: TRBV29-1
cdr3_aa: CSGRGNTGELFF

d_call: NA
v_call: TRBV27
cdr3_aa: CASSYRLEYEQFF

d_call: TRBD2
v_call: TRBV28
cdr3_aa: CASSLTSGRDNEQFF

d_call: TRBD1
v_call: TRBV20-1
cdr3_aa: CSASPGQAYYGYTF

d_call: NA
v_call: TRBV28
cdr3_aa: CASSSWDYGYTF

d_call: NA
v_call: TRBV2
cdr3_aa: CASSEAGGTGANVLTF

d_call: TRBD2
v_call: TRBV29-1
cdr3_aa: CSVDPLAGGETQYF

d_call: NA
v_call: TRBV30
cdr3_aa: CAWTTQGEAYEQYF

d_call: NA
v_call: TRBV7-2
cdr3_aa: CASSPDRSGEAFF

d_call: NA
v_call: TRBV11-2
cdr3_aa: CASSLWSGALEAFF

d_call: TRBD1
v_call: TRBV27
cdr3_aa: CASRRTGGTEAFF

d_call: NA
v_call: TRBV5-6
cdr3_aa: CASSSLRAEQYF

d_call: TRBD2
v_call: TRBV12-3/TRBV12-4
cdr3_aa: CASSFLLLAGVADTQYF

d_call: TRBD1
v_call: TRBV6-5
cdr3_aa: CASSYSTGSSYNSPLHF

d_call: NA
v_call: TRBV3-1
cdr3_aa: CASSHAVSNQPQHF

d_call: NA
v_call: TRBV25-1
cdr3_aa: CASMRGVWEKLFF

d_call: NA
v_call: TRBV11-2
cdr3_aa: CASALAGTGETQYF

d_call: NA
v_call: TRBV7-6
cdr3_aa: CASSPPPAGNTEAFF

d_call: TRBD1
v_call: TRBV11-2
cdr3_aa: CASSLQQYGQGQETQYF

d_call: NA
v_call: TRBV6-2/TRBV6-3
cdr3_aa: CASSYSQGSGANVLTF

d_call: NA
v_call: TRBV12-3/TRBV12-4
cdr3_aa: CASSLGSGATEAFF

d_call: TRBD1
v_call: TRBV6-1
cdr3_aa: CASRPDRGADQPQHF

d_call: TRBD2
v_call: TRBV19
cdr3_aa: CASSILAGAPPPGQFF

d_call: NA
v_call: TRBV30
cdr3_aa: CAWSVAPVAFF

d_call: NA
v_call: TRBV7-9
cdr3_aa: CASSLVSGNINEQYF